The 7 T cell receptor beta chains reported below all come from one sample, sequenced in a study of blood T cell repertoires in COVID-19. Profiled with immunoSEQ multiplex PCR; TCRdb holds only in-frame clones, not every one. This repertoire shows around 120,000 clones, 80% to 90% found once; its top ten account for approximately 7.2%. Sample: peripheral blood. Every receptor here comes from a man in his 70s who had recovered from COVID-19.

This clone appeared a few times. The chain couples TRBV5-4 to TRBJ2-3; D perhaps matches TRBD1 (5 bases). Germline V CDR1 and CDR2: SGHNT, YYREEE (reference sequence). This CDR3 has 14 amino acids. V was trimmed by 10 bases and J by 8 bases, leaving 23 bases between them. As DNA, the CDR3 is TGTGCCGGTTCCTCCGGGTCTCAGGGCAGTACGCAGTATTTT. This sequence encodes CAGSSGSQGSTQYF. Full variable domain (missing parts from reference TRBV5-4 and TRBJ2-3): ETGVTQSPTHLIKTRGQQVTLRCSSQSGHNTVSWYQQALGQGPQFIFQYYREEENGRGNFPPRFSGLQFPNYSSELNVNALELDDSALYLCAGSSGSQGSTQYFGPGTRLTVL.

The chain recombines TRBV2 with TRBJ1-4; 7 bases align to TRBD1. Trimming took 4 bases from V and 10 from J; bases not matched to a gene: 6. Germline CDR1 SNHLY, CDR2 FYNNEI. The CDR3 spans 13 residues. The CDR3 nucleotides read TGTGCCAGCAGTGTCGGGACAGTCCGAAAACTGTTTTTT. The encoded protein is CASSVGTVRKLFF.

The J gene is TRBJ1-5, the V gene TRBV10-3, with a tentative D call TRBD1 (5 bases). The length of the CDR3 is 13 residues. CDR1 is ENHRY, CDR2 SYGVKD, per germline. Trimming left V 4 bases short and J 5 bases short, with 9 bases between. In nucleotides, the CDR3 is TGTGCCATCAGTGTACAAGGGGATCAGCCCCAGCATTTT. Its translation: CAISVQGDQPQHF.

This clone is a singleton in its sample. This chain links TRBV3-1 (or the pseudogene TRBV3-2) with TRBJ2-7, with TRBD2 as a possible D gene (6 bases). V dropped 7 bases and J dropped 4 bases, with 17 bases sitting between them. The germline CDR1 and CDR2 sequences are LGHDT and YNNKEL (reference sequence). The CDR3 extends over 14 amino acids. The CDR3, as DNA: TGTGCCAGCACTCCGTACGGGAGTAAGTACGAGCAGTACTTC. Protein sequence: CASTPYGSKYEQYF.

This clone occurred a few times. The sample has other DNA sequences that encode this CDR3 too. J is TRBJ1-6 and V is TRBV5-1, with unresolved D. Trimming cost V 0 bases and J 3 bases, with 4 bases left between them. CDR3 length equals 14 residues. Germline values: CDR1 SGHRS, CDR2 YFSETQ. The CDR3 spells CASSLDGYNSPLHF. The CDR3 nucleotides are TGCGCCAGCAGCTTGGACGGCTATAATTCACCCCTCCACTTT.

This clone turned up a few times. This chain links TRBV24-1 with TRBJ2-1; maybe TRBD2 (5 bases). The CDR3 totals 14 residues. Trimming took 5 bases from V and 8 from J, leaving 15 bases between them. From germline, CDR1 is KGHDR and CDR2 SFDVKD. The CDR3, as DNA: TGTGCCACCAGTGGGGTGGGAGCTCTAGATGAGCAGTTCTTC. Its protein is CATSGVGALDEQFF.

The chain is built from TRBV27 and TRBJ2-5, with TRBD2 matching 9 bases. CDR3 length: 15 residues. Per the germline V gene, CDR1 is MNHEY and CDR2 is SMNVEV (reference sequence). After removal of 1 base from V and 2 bases from J, the junction contained 2 bases not matched to a gene. CDR3 in amino acids: CASSLWLAGQETQYF. CDR3 sequence (DNA): TGTGCCAGCAGTTTATGGCTAGCGGGGCAAGAGACCCAGTACTTC.